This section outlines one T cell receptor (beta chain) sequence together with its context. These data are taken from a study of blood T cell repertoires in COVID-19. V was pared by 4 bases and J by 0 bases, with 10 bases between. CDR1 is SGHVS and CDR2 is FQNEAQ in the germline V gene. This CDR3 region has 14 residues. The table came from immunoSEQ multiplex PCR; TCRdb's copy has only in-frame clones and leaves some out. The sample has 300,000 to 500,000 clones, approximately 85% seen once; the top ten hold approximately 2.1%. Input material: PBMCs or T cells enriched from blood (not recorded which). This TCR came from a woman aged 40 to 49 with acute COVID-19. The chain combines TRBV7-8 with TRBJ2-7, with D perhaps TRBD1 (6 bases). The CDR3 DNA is TGTGCCAGCAGCTCAACAGGGAGCTCCTACGAGCAGTACTTC. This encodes CASSSTGSSYEQYF.